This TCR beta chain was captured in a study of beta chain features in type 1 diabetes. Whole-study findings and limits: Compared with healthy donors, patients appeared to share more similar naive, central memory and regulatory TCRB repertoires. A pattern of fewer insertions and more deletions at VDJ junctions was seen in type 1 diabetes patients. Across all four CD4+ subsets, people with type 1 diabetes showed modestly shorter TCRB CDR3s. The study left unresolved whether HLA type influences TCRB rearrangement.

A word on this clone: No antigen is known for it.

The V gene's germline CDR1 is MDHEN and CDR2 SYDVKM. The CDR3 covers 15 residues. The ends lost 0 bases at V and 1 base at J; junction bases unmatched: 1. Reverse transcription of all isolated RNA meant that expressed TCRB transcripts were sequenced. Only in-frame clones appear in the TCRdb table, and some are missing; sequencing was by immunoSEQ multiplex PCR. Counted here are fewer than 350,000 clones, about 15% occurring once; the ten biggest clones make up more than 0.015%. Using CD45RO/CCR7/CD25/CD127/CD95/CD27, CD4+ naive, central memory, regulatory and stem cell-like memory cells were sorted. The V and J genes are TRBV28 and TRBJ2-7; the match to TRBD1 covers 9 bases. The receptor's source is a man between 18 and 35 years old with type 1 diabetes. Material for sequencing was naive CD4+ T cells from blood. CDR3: CASSLWTGGSYEQYF. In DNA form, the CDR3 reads TGTGCCAGCAGTTTATGGACAGGGGGGTCCTACGAGCAGTACTTC.